The TCR beta chain described here comes from a study of identifying expanded T cells in peripheral blood. Study conclusions and caveats: Variance in clone template counts between roughly two-week samples significantly increased with total template count across all healthy donors. About 1.2 clones differed between technical replicates, versus around 15 and 19 over time.

Germline-derived CDR1 and CDR2 are PRHDT and FYEKMQ (reference sequence). The CDR3 loop spans 12 amino acids. V gave up 5 bases and J gave up 8 bases, with 9 bases separating them. Regarding this clone: The antigen is unknown.

During the collection period, no donor immune events like infections were recorded. Sequencing used immunoSEQ multiplex PCR; TCRdb keeps in-frame clones, though not all of them. The repertoire holds approximately 81,000 clones, with about 83% as singletons. Sequencing was done on a sample of blood. This clonotype originated in a person between 18 and 75 years old in good health. The chain uses TRBV13 and TRBJ2-2; D gene unclear. CDR3 protein: CASSGHGGELFF. Here the CDR3 DNA reads TGTGCCAGCAGCGGTCACGGGGGGGAGCTGTTTTTT.